Shown below are 13 T cell receptor beta chains from a single sample sequenced in a study of cytomegalovirus exposure and HLA in healthy donors. Use of 60 Vbeta and 13 Jbeta primers characterized the PCR. The data were produced by immunoSEQ multiplex PCR, yet TCRdb's version contains in-frame clones alone and is incomplete. The sample lists about 140,000 clones; approximately 57% were seen once. Sequencing input: PBMCs. The receptors originated from a male donor in good health and CMV-seronegative.

This rearrangement joins TRBV29-1 to TRBJ2-1, with TRBD2 identical over 9 bases. Germline V gene sequence: CDR1 SQVTM, CDR2 ANQGSEA. The CDR3 has 18 residues. Unmatched junction bases numbered 10, after V lost 1 base and J lost 0 bases. In DNA, the CDR3 is TGCAGCGTTGAAGGCGCGGTAGCGGGGGAGACCTCCTACAATGAGCAGTTCTTC. Residues: CSVEGAVAGETSYNEQFF.

This clone has a handful of counts. V is TRBV10-3 and J is TRBJ2-5, with 11 bases matching TRBD2. Germline CDR1 and CDR2: ENHRY and SYGVKD. The CDR3 contains 16 residues. With V trimmed by 2 bases and J by 6 bases, 8 bases remained unmatched. The CDR3: CAISEPTSGKWKTQYF. DNA of the CDR3: TGTGCCATCAGTGAGCCGACTAGCGGGAAATGGAAGACCCAGTACTTC.

This clone was counted at least ten times. The chain combines TRBV7-9 with TRBJ2-1; TRBD2 agrees at 9 bases. The CDR3 has 15 residues. CDR1 and CDR2 (germline): SEHNR, FQNEAQ (reference sequence). Losses at the gene ends were 5 bases for V and 8 bases for J; bases not matched to a gene: 10. CDR3 sequence (DNA): TGTGCCAGCAGCCTCGCGGGGGGGCCATCGGATGAGCAGTTCTTC. Translation gives CASSLAGGPSDEQFF.

This clone was seen once. The genes are TRBV19 and TRBJ2-2; TRBD2 matches at 12 bases. This CDR3 comprises 17 residues. Germline CDR1 is LNHDA and CDR2 is SQIVND (reference sequence). After removal of 6 bases from V and 1 base from J, the junction contained 6 bases not matched to a gene. CDR3 nucleotides: TGTGCCAGTAGGCCGACTAGCGGGGGAATGAACACCGGGGAGCTGTTTTTT. Its translation: CASRPTSGGMNTGELFF. Looking up the rest from reference TRBV19 and TRBJ2-2 gives the full variable domain: DGGITQSPKYLFRKEGQNVTLSCEQNLNHDAMYWYRQDPGQGLRLIYYSQIVNDFQKGDIAEGYSVSREKKESFPLTVTSAQKNPTAFYLCASRPTSGGMNTGELFFGEGSRLTVL.

This chain joins TRBV5-1 and TRBJ1-5, with TRBD1 matching over 7 bases. The germline CDR1 and CDR2 sequences are SGHRS and YFSETQ. This CDR3 comprises 13 residues. The V gene end was trimmed by 7 bases and the J gene end by 0 bases; junction bases not matched to a gene: 1. For the CDR3, the DNA is TGCGCCAGCGGGACAGATAGCAATCAGCCCCAGCATTTT. Translating it yields CASGTDSNQPQHF.

The V and J genes are TRBV5-4 and TRBJ2-5; D is possibly TRBD2 (6 bases). Germline CDR1 SGHNT, CDR2 YYREEE (reference sequence). The CDR3 runs to 17 residues. The V gene lost 4 bases and the J gene lost 5 bases, with 24 bases spanning the gap. This CDR3 is CASSPRPTVNSGETQYF. The DNA for the CDR3 is TGTGCCAGCAGCCCCAGACCGACAGTGAACAGCGGGGAGACCCAGTACTTC.

This chain uses TRBV6-5 with TRBJ1-2; D may be TRBD1 (6 bases). The CDR3 covers 14 residues. V lost 0 bases and J 7 bases, leaving 12 bases between the germline ends. CDR1 MNHEY and CDR2 SVGAGI come from the germline V gene. The CDR3 here is CASSYSGRGGGYTF. As DNA, the CDR3 is TGTGCCAGCAGTTACTCAGGCAGGGGCGGTGGCTACACCTTC.

CDR3 nucleotides: TGTGCCAGTAGTATTGAGGTATCCAGGGATCAGCCCCAGCATTTT. Encoded protein: CASSIEVSRDQPQHF. The V and J genes are TRBV19 and TRBJ1-5; weak D call: TRBD1 (5 bases). Trimming took 3 bases from V and 5 from J, leaving 14 bases between them. CDR3 length: 15 amino acids. Germline CDR1 reads LNHDA; CDR2 reads SQIVND (reference sequence).

This clone showed up just a few times. This rearrangement joins TRBV27 to TRBJ2-5; possibly TRBD2 for D (6 bases). The DNA end is a closer match to TRBJ2-7, so the J assignment may be wrong. The CDR3 runs to 12 residues. CDR1 is MNHEY, CDR2 SMNVEV, per germline (reference sequence). The CDR3 sequence: CASSDMGGEQYF. CDR3 coding DNA: TGTGCCAGCAGTGATATGGGAGGCGAGCAGTACTTC.

This clone has only a few counts. The V and J genes are TRBV4-3 and TRBJ1-2; 8 positions match TRBD1. CDR3 size: 14 residues. Germline CDR1 is LGHNA and CDR2 is YSLEER. V trimming: 2 bases; J trimming: 6 bases; junction bases outside the gene matches: 5. The CDR3 bases are TGCGCCAGCAGCCAAATTGGGACAGGTGATGGCTACACCTTC. Translation: CASSQIGTGDGYTF.

This rearrangement joins TRBV7-6 to TRBJ2-1, with 8 bases matching TRBD1. Trimming took 6 bases from V and 2 from J; bases not matched to a gene: 6. The germline CDR1 and CDR2 sequences are SGHVS and FNYEAQ. This CDR3 region has 15 residues. DNA for the CDR3: TGTGCCAGCAGTTCCGACAGGGGTCCCTACAATGAGCAGTTCTTC. Its translation is CASSSDRGPYNEQFF.

This chain connects TRBV19 to TRBJ2-3; no reliable D call. Per the germline V gene, CDR1 is LNHDA and CDR2 is SQIVND (reference sequence). CDR3 size: 13 residues. The V gene lost 9 bases and the J gene lost 2 bases, with 12 bases spanning the gap. The CDR3 loop is CASREANTDTQYF. The CDR3 DNA reads TGTGCCAGCCGCGAGGCTAACACAGATACGCAGTATTTT.

In this sample, this clone turned up a few times. The chain employs TRBV6-1 and TRBJ1-5; 8 bases are a match to TRBD1. Germline V lookup: CDR1 MNHNS, CDR2 SASEGT. V was pared by 4 bases and J by 6 bases, with 5 bases of the junction left unmatched. The CDR3 covers 14 residues. The CDR3 loop is CASSGTGYGQPQHF. The DNA for the CDR3 is TGTGCCAGCAGTGGGACAGGGTACGGTCAGCCCCAGCATTTT.